This is a list of T cell receptor beta chains from one sample in a study of T cell changes during pregnancy in multiple sclerosis. Sequencing used immunoSEQ multiplex PCR; TCRdb keeps in-frame clones, though not all of them. There are around 68,000 clones in the sample; roughly nine tenths occur only once, and around 2.4% lies in the top ten. The material sequenced was peripheral blood, taken in the third trimester of pregnancy. These receptors were obtained from a female donor in good health, enrolled as a control in a pregnancy study. Both conserved end residues are part of each CDR3. The order of the fields is J gene, D gene, V gene, clone size, CDR3 protein, CDR3 DNA. A D gene is named only where the DNA matches it firmly. Size is omitted from some rows. Given values are once, few, many or a class for expanded clones.

>TRBJ2-5|TRBD2|TRBV5-6|.
CASSLGVVAGPQETQYF
TGTGCCAGCAGCTTGGGGGTGGTAGCGGGGCCCCAAGAGACCCAGTACTTC
>TRBJ1-5|.|TRBV6-1|.
CASSPRPGEPQHF
TGTGCCAGCAGTCCCCGACCCGGGGAGCCCCAGCATTTT
>TRBJ1-1|.|TRBV27|.
CASSSFPGNTEAFF
TGTGCCAGCAGTTCGTTTCCGGGAAACACTGAAGCTTTCTTT
>TRBJ1-1|.|TRBV9|.
CASSAWAENTEAFF
TGTGCCAGCAGCGCCTGGGCCGAGAACACTGAAGCTTTCTTT
>TRBJ2-5|.|TRBV11-3|.
CASSLRGEGETQYF
TGTGCCAGCAGCTTAAGGGGGGAGGGGGAGACCCAGTACTTC
>TRBJ2-1|TRBD2|TRBV6-1|.
CASSEPGLAGGQNEQFF
TGTGCCAGCAGTGAACCGGGACTAGCGGGAGGGCAAAATGAGCAGTTCTTC
>TRBJ1-2|.|TRBV5-6|.
CASSLQSSDYGYTF
TGTGCCAGCAGCTTGCAATCCAGTGACTATGGCTACACCTTC
>TRBJ2-7|TRBD2|TRBV4-1|.
CASSQREGSGSYEQYF
TGCGCCAGCAGCCAGAGGGAGGGGAGCGGAAGCTACGAGCAGTACTTC
>TRBJ1-2|TRBD1|TRBV10-3|.
CAISELQTGGLLGYTF
TGTGCCATCAGTGAGCTCCAGACAGGGGGCCTTTTGGGCTACACCTTC
>TRBJ2-7|.|TRBV15|.
CATSRQGRYEQYF
TGTGCCACCAGCAGACAGGGGCGCTACGAGCAGTACTTC
>TRBJ1-2|.|TRBV11-2|.
CASSLEPETYGYTF
TGTGCCAGCAGCTTAGAACCGGAGACCTATGGCTACACCTTC
>TRBJ2-1|.|TRBV7-2|few
CASSTSTGTSQFF
TGTGCCAGCAGCACCAGTACCGGGACTTCGCAGTTCTTC
>TRBJ2-2|TRBD2|TRBV5-1|once
CASSLGLAGGLGGELFF
TGCGCCAGCAGCTTGGGACTAGCGGGGGGCCTCGGCGGGGAGCTGTTTTTT
>TRBJ1-5|TRBD1|TRBV28|.
CASSPFPTGAQPQHF
TGTGCCAGCAGTCCTTTCCCGACAGGGGCTCAGCCCCAGCATTTT
>TRBJ2-7|TRBD2|TRBV5-8|.
CASSPWGAGVYEQYF
TGTGCCAGCAGCCCCTGGGGAGCGGGGGTGTACGAGCAGTACTTC
>TRBJ2-2|TRBD1|TRBV4-1|.
CASSQDGTGTGELFF
TGCGCCAGCAGCCAAGACGGGACAGGTACCGGGGAGCTGTTTTTT
>TRBJ1-2|.|TRBV6-1|.
CASRPTGMSGYGYTF
TGTGCCAGCAGACCCACAGGGATGAGCGGCTATGGCTACACCTTC
>TRBJ1-4|.|TRBV18|.
CASSPPGQVNEKLFF
TGTGCCAGCTCACCCCCGGGACAAGTAAATGAAAAACTGTTTTTT
>TRBJ1-2|TRBD1|TRBV28|.
CASSEQGARGYTF
TGTGCCAGCAGCGAGCAGGGGGCTAGGGGCTACACCTTC
>TRBJ2-3|TRBD2|TRBV7-9|.
CASSTGLAGRPDTQYF
TGTGCCAGCAGCACCGGACTAGCGGGACGACCGGATACGCAGTATTTT
>TRBJ2-7|TRBD2|TRBV27|.
CASSPGTIVGYEQYF
TGTGCCAGCAGTCCCGGGACTATAGTCGGGTACGAGCAGTACTTC
>TRBJ2-3|TRBD2|TRBV6-5|.
CASRPAGVVDTQYF
TGTGCCAGCAGACCAGCGGGAGTTGTAGATACGCAGTATTTT
>TRBJ1-5|.|TRBV10-2|.
CASSTEYQPQHF
TGCGCCAGTTCGACAGAATATCAGCCCCAGCATTTT
>TRBJ2-7|TRBD1|TRBV30|.
CAWSDGQGAYEQYF
TGTGCCTGGAGTGACGGACAGGGGGCCTACGAGCAGTACTTC
>TRBJ1-5|TRBD1|TRBV11-2|.
CASSPRSGGDQPQHF
TGTGCCAGCAGCCCAAGGTCAGGGGGCGATCAGCCCCAGCATTTT
>TRBJ2-1|TRBD2|TRBV27|once
CASSLNSGSWAGEQFF
TGTGCCAGCAGTTTAAATAGCGGGAGCTGGGCCGGTGAGCAGTTCTTC